These 21 T cell receptor beta chains share one sample of origin, sequenced in a study of post-analysis software for immune sequencing data. General study findings and limits: Controls showed lower frequencies than patients for five TRBV segments, and TRBV5-6, TRBV5-1 and TRBV20-1 were among these.

Unique molecular identifiers were present in the TCR beta cDNA libraries. TCRdb re-derived calls from the PCR reads in MiXCR, one entry per CDR3 protein. The table includes 500,000 to 600,000 distinct CDR3 sequences, about 44% detected once. The antigens of these receptors remain unknown. The source material was blood. The receptors shown here come from a girl between 10 and 17 years old with multiple sclerosis.

This chain connects TRBV29-1 to TRBJ2-5; D is unresolved. Germline V gene lookup returns CDR1 SQVTM and CDR2 ANQGSEA. The CDR3 is 15 amino acids. V was cut by 0 bases and J by 5 bases, with 16 bases left in between. The CDR3, as DNA: TGCAGCGTTGAAGAATTCGAACAGCCCAGTGAGACCCAGTACTTC. This translates into CSVEEFEQPSETQYF.

This clonotype was observed a handful of times. CDR3 DNA: TGCGCCAGCAGCTTTGGCCAGGGGATTACAGATACGCAGTATTTT. As protein: CASSFGQGITDTQYF. The V gene is TRBV5-1, the J gene TRBJ2-3; the D gene is possibly TRBD1 (6 bases). V was trimmed by 2 bases and J by 3 bases, leaving 13 bases between them. There are 15 residues in the CDR3. In germline, CDR1 is SGHRS, CDR2 YFSETQ.

Only one count was recorded for this clonotype. V usage is TRBV4-1 and J usage is TRBJ2-1; D call uncertain. Germline CDR1 MGHRA, CDR2 YSYEKL. The CDR3 totals 16 residues. V dropped 1 base and J dropped 0 bases, with 10 bases sitting between them. The CDR3 protein is CASSQGPRSSYNEQFF. CDR3 nucleotide sequence: TGCGCCAGCAGCCAAGGGCCGAGGAGCTCCTACAATGAGCAGTTCTTC.

The chain is built from TRBV10-3 and TRBJ2-1; D unresolved. The CDR3 runs 13 residues. V was trimmed by 4 bases and J by 12 bases, leaving 16 bases between them. Germline CDR1 is ENHRY and CDR2 is SYGVKD. The CDR3 sequence is CAISGPSQGGQFF. The CDR3 region has the DNA TGTGCCATCAGTGGCCCCTCACAAGGCGGGCAGTTCTTC.

This clonotype has more than one count but fewer than ten. The gene calls are TRBV6-5 and TRBJ2-7, with 7 bases that match TRBD1. The V segment lost 1 base and the J segment 4 bases; nucleotides outside the gene matches: 4. Germline V lookup: CDR1 MNHEY, CDR2 SVGAGI. The CDR3 is 14 residues long. CDR3 bases: TGTGCCAGCAGTTACTTCGGGACAGAATACGAGCAGTACTTC. Translation: CASSYFGTEYEQYF.

This clonotype was counted only a few times. The rearrangement links TRBV12-3 or TRBV12-4 to TRBJ2-7; 7 bases line up with TRBD1. V was pared by 6 bases and J by 1 base, with 9 bases of the junction left unmatched. The CDR3 length is 15 residues. The CDR3 bases are TGTGCCAGCAGGTCCTACGGGACAGAATCCTACGAGCAGTACTTC. Translating gives CASRSYGTESYEQYF.

The chain has TRBV5-1 and TRBJ2-3; 7 nucleotides agree with TRBD1. The germline V gene has CDR1 SGHRS and CDR2 YFSETQ. CDR3 size: 16 residues. With 0 bases clipped from V and 0 bases from J, the junction kept 4 bases outside the gene matches. CDR3 in DNA: TGCGCCAGCAGCTTGGGACAGGGAACTAGCACAGATACGCAGTATTTT. Translation: CASSLGQGTSTDTQYF.

The J gene is TRBJ2-1, the V gene TRBV7-9, with D possibly being TRBD1 (7 bases). The CDR3 is made up of 15 amino acids. Trimming removed 8 bases from V and 2 bases from J, with 16 bases in between. Germline V lookup: CDR1 SEHNR, CDR2 FQNEAQ (reference sequence). The CDR3 DNA reads TGTGCCAGCTGCCCCAGGGGGAGGCCCTACAATGAGCAGTTCTTC. Its protein is CASCPRGRPYNEQFF.

In this sample, this clonotype turned up a few times. This chain uses TRBV4-1 with TRBJ2-5, with D perhaps matching TRBD1 or TRBD2 (6 bases each). Germline assignment: CDR1 MGHRA and CDR2 YSYEKL. This CDR3 region has 16 residues. Trimming cost V 4 bases and J 5 bases, with 20 bases left between them. The chain's CDR3 is CASSLKGKGGRETQYF. In nucleotides, the CDR3 is TGCGCCAGCAGCCTAAAGGGAAAGGGGGGACGGGAGACCCAGTACTTC.

The chain has TRBV7-2 and TRBJ1-5; a possible D gene is TRBD1 (5 bases). The CDR3 has 16 amino acids. The germline V gene encodes CDR1 SGHTA and CDR2 FQGNSA. Deletions cut 2 bases from V and 2 bases from J, with 13 bases between. This chain's CDR3 is CASSLRSGIGNQPQHF. The DNA of the CDR3 is TGTGCCAGCAGCTTAAGGTCAGGGATCGGCAATCAGCCCCAGCATTTT.

This sequence joins TRBV7-9 and TRBJ2-4; TRBD2 matches at 10 bases. The end of the DNA aligns better with TRBJ2-5, so the J call may be wrong. This CDR3 comprises 13 residues. The V gene's germline CDR1 is SEHNR and CDR2 FQNEAQ (reference sequence). CDR3 DNA sequence: TGTGCCAGCGGGACTAGCGAGCAAGAGACCCAGTACTTC. It encodes CASGTSEQETQYF.

This clonotype was found a few times. The genes are TRBV6-5 and TRBJ2-4; D is undetermined. Deletions cut 0 bases from V and 1 base from J, with 7 bases between. CDR1 is MNHEY, CDR2 SVGAGI, per germline. The CDR3 spans 15 residues. The CDR3 bases are TGTGCCAGCAGTTACTCTCGTGCGGCCAAAAACATTCAGTACTTC. This sequence encodes CASSYSRAAKNIQYF.

A remark on this clonotype: The junction departs from the called germline gene at one end, perhaps through a read error. The chain joins TRBV9 to TRBJ1-2; D perhaps matches TRBD1 (5 bases). The germline V gene encodes CDR1 SGDLS and CDR2 YYNGEE. The CDR3 extends over 13 amino acids. CDR3 amino acids: CAGSEHTGRSYTF. CDR3 DNA: TGTGCCGGCAGCGAACACACGGGACGGAGCTACACCTTC.

About this clonotype itself: At one end, the junction sequence differs from germline, possibly due to a read error. This chain connects TRBV10-3 to TRBJ2-3, with D perhaps matching TRBD1 (6 bases). Germline CDR1 reads ENHRY; CDR2 reads SYGVKD. The CDR3 loop spans 14 amino acids. CDR3 nucleotide sequence: TGTGCCGTCAGTGATACAAGGGGGACAGATACGCAGTATTTT. It codes for CAVSDTRGTDTQYF.

V usage is TRBV6-5 and J usage is TRBJ1-4; D not resolved. The CDR3 contains 14 residues. Trimming left V 2 bases short and J 3 bases short, with 7 bases between. The germline CDR1 and CDR2 sequences are MNHEY and SVGAGI. This CDR3 is CASSYTVANEKLFF. The CDR3 bases are TGTGCCAGCAGTTACACTGTGGCTAATGAAAAACTGTTTTTT.

This chain connects TRBV5-1 to TRBJ2-7; 11 bases line up with TRBD1. The length of the CDR3 is 14 residues. Germline V CDR1 and CDR2: SGHRS, YFSETQ. Germline trimming cut 4 bases from V and 5 bases from J; bases unmatched to any gene: 5. The CDR3 spells CASSPPGQGDEQYF. CDR3 DNA: TGCGCCAGCAGCCCACCGGGACAGGGGGACGAGCAGTACTTC.

The sample holds a few counts of this clonotype. The chain uses TRBV20-1 and TRBJ2-3, with 8 bases fitting TRBD2. The J segment lost 0 bases and the V segment lost 4 bases, leaving 3 bases of the junction unmatched. This CDR3 has 14 residues. Germline lookup yields CDR1 DFQATT and CDR2 SNEGSKA (reference sequence). CDR3 bases: TGCAGTGCTATGACGGGAGGGAGCACAGATACGCAGTATTTT. This codes for CSAMTGGSTDTQYF.

This rearrangement joins TRBV6-5 to TRBJ1-2; the D gene is possibly TRBD1 (6 bases). V was cut by 3 bases and J by 2 bases, with 10 bases left in between. The germline CDR1 and CDR2 sequences are MNHEY and SVGAGI. This CDR3 region has 14 residues. DNA of the CDR3: TGTGCCAGCAGTTATGCAGGGGAGAACTATGGCTACACCTTC. Amino acids: CASSYAGENYGYTF.

This clonotype has just one count. The chain employs TRBV20-1 and TRBJ2-5; maybe TRBD2 (5 bases). The tail of the sequence fits TRBJ2-7 better, so the J call may be wrong. This CDR3 has 13 residues. Germline-derived CDR1 and CDR2 are DFQATT and SNEGSKA (reference sequence). This chain's CDR3 is CSAREPRIYEQYF. The CDR3 bases are TGCAGTGCAAGGGAGCCGCGCATCTACGAGCAGTACTTC.

The rearrangement links TRBV27 to TRBJ2-5; D gene unclear. This CDR3 contains 15 residues. Trimming pared 5 bases from V and 0 bases from J, leaving 13 bases between. The V gene's germline CDR1 is MNHEY and CDR2 SMNVEV (reference sequence). CDR3 in amino acids: CASSPIPPYQETQYF. The CDR3 nucleotides are TGTGCCAGCAGTCCCATCCCTCCGTACCAAGAGACCCAGTACTTC.

The chain links TRBV29-1 to TRBJ2-3; D is tentatively TRBD1 or TRBD2 (5 bases each). The CDR3 is 14 amino acids. The V gene lost 7 bases and the J gene lost 3 bases, with 17 bases spanning the gap. Germline V gives CDR1 SQVTM, CDR2 ANQGSEA. The chain's CDR3 is CSARPGLKTDTQYF. The CDR3, as DNA: TGCAGCGCCCGACCGGGGCTAAAGACAGATACGCAGTATTTT.